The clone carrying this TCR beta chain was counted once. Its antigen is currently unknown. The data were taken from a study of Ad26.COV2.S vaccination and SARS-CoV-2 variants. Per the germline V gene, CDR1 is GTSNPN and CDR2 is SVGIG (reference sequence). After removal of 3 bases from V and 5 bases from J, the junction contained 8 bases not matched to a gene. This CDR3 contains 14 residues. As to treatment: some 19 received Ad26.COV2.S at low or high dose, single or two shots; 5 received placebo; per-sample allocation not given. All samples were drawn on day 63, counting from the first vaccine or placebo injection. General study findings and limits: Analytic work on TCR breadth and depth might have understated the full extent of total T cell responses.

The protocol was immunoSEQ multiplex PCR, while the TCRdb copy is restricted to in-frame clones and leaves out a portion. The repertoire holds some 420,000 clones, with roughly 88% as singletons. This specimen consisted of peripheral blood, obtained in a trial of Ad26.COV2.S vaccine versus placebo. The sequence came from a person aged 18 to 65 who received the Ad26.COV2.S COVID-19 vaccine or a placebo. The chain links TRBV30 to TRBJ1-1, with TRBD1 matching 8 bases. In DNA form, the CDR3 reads TGTGCCTGGAGCCGGACAGGGAGGTGGACTGAAGCTTTCTTT. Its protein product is CAWSRTGRWTEAFF.